This T cell receptor beta chain was profiled in a study of T cells in Graves' hyperthyroidism and ophthalmopathy. Concerning this clonotype: Its cognate antigen is unknown.

Study outcomes and limitations: Stable hyperthyroidism and ophthalmopathy were separated using 13 V-J signatures. Most clonotypes expanded in thyroid above 0.001 were likewise present in blood.

Amplified regions were TCR beta CDR3 sequences from RNA transcripts. The TCR CDR3 was amplified in a first-round RT-PCR using the HTBI primer set. TCRdb independently ran MiXCR on the multiplex PCR reads; one entry per CDR3 protein. There are over 500,000 distinct CDR3 sequences in the sample; about 46% occur only once, and around 44% lies in the top ten. Patients showing uncontrolled infection, other autoimmune disease, pregnancy or lactation were ineligible. CDR3 size: 13 residues. V trimming: 3 bases; J trimming: 5 bases; junction bases outside the gene matches: 5. Germline V gene sequence: CDR1 DFQATT, CDR2 SNEGSKA (reference sequence).

This clonotype was obtained from an adult woman with Graves' disease, either hyperthyroidism or ophthalmopathy (not recorded which). Source material: peripheral blood or thyroid tissue (not recorded which). The V call is TRBV20-1, the J call TRBJ1-2, with 8 positions matching TRBD1. The CDR3 nucleotides are TGCAGTGCTAGTGGACAGGGCACATATGGCTACACCTTC. It specifies CSASGQGTYGYTF.